Listed below are T cell receptor beta chains from one sample, sequenced in a study of cytomegalovirus exposure and HLA in healthy donors. Using immunoSEQ multiplex PCR, the repertoire was profiled, and TCRdb retains in-frame clones only, with some absent. The sample has tens of thousands of clones, roughly three quarters seen once. The sample consisted of PBMCs. The receptors stem from a woman aged 40 to 49 in good health and CMV-seropositive. Each CDR3 is given with its conserved first and last residue. Fields, in order: D gene, V gene, J gene, clone size, CDR3 DNA, CDR3 protein. D genes are given only for firm matches. A clone size is listed for some rows: how often the clone was seen (once, few, many), or a class if it is expanded.

-	TRBV4-2	TRBJ2-1	-	TGTGCCACTTCTTATGCGGGGGCCGTCTACAATGAGCAGTTCTTC	CATSYAGAVYNEQFF
-	TRBV5-1	TRBJ1-1	few	TGCGCCAGCAGCCAGGACAGAGACACTGAAGCTTTCTTT	CASSQDRDTEAFF
-	TRBV18	TRBJ1-5	-	TGTGCCAGCTCACTCGAGGCAGGGGCCAATCAGCCCCAGCATTTT	CASSLEAGANQPQHF
-	TRBV27	TRBJ2-5	-	TGTGCCAGCGGATTGAGAGGGGAGACCCAGTACTTC	CASGLRGETQYF
-	TRBV7-9	TRBJ1-2	-	TGTGCCAGCAGCTTAGATTCGGGGGGAAGAGGCTACACCTTC	CASSLDSGGRGYTF
TRBD2	TRBV7-9	TRBJ2-3	-	TGTGCCAGCAGCTCCTGGACTAGCGGGAGGGGGTTT	CASSSWTSGRGF
TRBD1	TRBV4-1	TRBJ1-1	-	TGCGCCAGCAGCCAAGATCCAGGGACAGCCCAGAACACTGAAGCTTTCTTT	CASSQDPGTAQNTEAFF
-	TRBV5-4	TRBJ2-1	-	TGTGCCAGCAGCCTCGGGACTTCAAATGAGCAGTTCTTC	CASSLGTSNEQFF
-	TRBV4-2	TRBJ1-1	few	TGTGCCAGCAGCCAAGCTGGAGGAATGAACACTGAAGCTTTCTTT	CASSQAGGMNTEAFF
-	TRBV7-3	TRBJ1-1	-	TGTGCCAGCAGCCGAGAAGGGGACACTGAAGCTTTCTTT	CASSREGDTEAFF
-	TRBV7-8	TRBJ2-7	-	TGTGCCAGCAGCTCCGACACCCGCGAGCAGTACTTC	CASSSDTREQYF
-	TRBV12-5	TRBJ1-4	-	TGTGCTAGTGGCGGAGCAACTAATGAAAAACTGTTTTTT	CASGGATNEKLFF
-	TRBV30	TRBJ2-1	-	TGTGCCCTCGGACATCTCTCCCCCAATGAGCAGTTCTTC	CALGHLSPNEQFF
TRBD2	TRBV11-2	TRBJ2-2	-	TGTGCCAGCAGCTCCGGACTAGCGGGAGGGTCCGGGGAGCTGTTTTTT	CASSSGLAGGSGELFF
-	TRBV7-8	TRBJ1-1	-	TGTGCCAGCAGCTTAGCGGCGGACTTGAACACTGAAGCTTTCTTT	CASSLAADLNTEAFF
TRBD2	TRBV19	TRBJ2-3	-	TGTGCCAGTAGTATAGATCGGGGCGGGGGGGCGGATACGCAGTATTTT	CASSIDRGGGADTQYF
-	TRBV6-5	TRBJ1-2	-	TGTGCCAGCACCTCAGGGGCTGGCTACACCTTC	CASTSGAGYTF
TRBD2	TRBV4-2	TRBJ2-7	-	TGTGCCAGCAGCCCTTACGGGACTAGCGGGGGTTACGAGCAGTACTTC	CASSPYGTSGGYEQYF
TRBD2	TRBV27	TRBJ2-3	once	TGTGCCAGCAGTTTATATCTAGCGGGATCTAGCACAGATACGCAGTATTTT	CASSLYLAGSSTDTQYF
TRBD1	TRBV6-5	TRBJ2-7	few	TGTGCCAGCAGGGGACAGGGCCTGACCTACGAGCAGTACTTC	CASRGQGLTYEQYF
TRBD1	TRBV6-5	TRBJ2-7	-	TGTGCCAGCGGGGACAGCTCCTACGAGCAGTACTTC	CASGDSSYEQYF
-	TRBV29-1	TRBJ2-7	-	TGCAGCGTTGAAGGGAGAACCCCCTACGAGCAGTACTTC	CSVEGRTPYEQYF
-	TRBV5-1	TRBJ1-3	-	TGCGCCAGCAGCTCGGGACAACCAGGGAGCTCTGGAAACACCATATATTTT	CASSSGQPGSSGNTIYF
-	TRBV7-2	TRBJ2-7	-	TGTGCCAGCAGCGACGAACTACTATCCGCCTACGAGCAGTACTTC	CASSDELLSAYEQYF
-	TRBV27	TRBJ1-5	-	TGTGCCAGCAGTTTAACGCAGGGTTGGCAGCCCCAGCATTTT	CASSLTQGWQPQHF
-	TRBV7-9	TRBJ1-1	-	TGTGCCAGCAGCGAAACAGGGTCGACTGAAGCTTTCTTT	CASSETGSTEAFF
-	TRBV15	TRBJ1-2	-	TGTGCCACCAGCCGCCCGGACAGATTCTATGGCTACACCTTC	CATSRPDRFYGYTF
-	TRBV27	TRBJ2-5	-	TGTGCCAGCAGTTTAGGTAGCGATAGCGAGACCCAGTACTTC	CASSLGSDSETQYF
TRBD1	TRBV18	TRBJ1-1	-	TGTGCCAGCTCACCCTGGACAGGGAACACTGAAGCTTTCTTT	CASSPWTGNTEAFF
TRBD2	TRBV7-2	TRBJ2-7	-	TGTGCCAGCAGCGGGACTAGCGGCTCCTACGAGCAGTACTTC	CASSGTSGSYEQYF
-	TRBV7-3	TRBJ1-2	-	TGTGCCAGCAGCTTAAGGTCGTCAGGCGTCTATGGCTACACCTTC	CASSLRSSGVYGYTF
-	TRBV6-5	TRBJ1-1	few	TGTGCCAGCAGCTCGATGGGGGCCGGAGAAGCTTTCTTT	CASSSMGAGEAFF
-	TRBV7-9	TRBJ2-2	-	TGTGCCAGCAGCTCGGACAATTATTTGGTCACCGGGGAGCTGTTTTTT	CASSSDNYLVTGELFF
TRBD2	TRBV5-1	TRBJ2-1	-	TGCGCCAGCAGCTTGCCTAGCGGGAGTCTCTACAATGAGCAGTTCTTC	CASSLPSGSLYNEQFF
TRBD1	TRBV7-9	TRBJ1-1	-	TGTGCCAGCAGCCCGACACAGGGGCAGAGCACTGAAGCTTTCTTT	CASSPTQGQSTEAFF
-	TRBV30	TRBJ2-7	-	TGTGCCTGGAGTGTAATGCGAGGGAACGAGCAGTACTTC	CAWSVMRGNEQYF
-	TRBV4-2	TRBJ2-1	few	TGTGCCAGCAGCCAAGACAGGGACAATGAGCAGTTCTTC	CASSQDRDNEQFF
-	TRBV5-1	TRBJ2-2	-	TGCGCCAGCAGCTTGGGATTCTCAAGCGGAGCGGGGGAGCTGTTTTTT	CASSLGFSSGAGELFF
TRBD1	TRBV7-9	TRBJ2-1	-	TGTGCCAGCAGCTTAGGTCTGGGACAGGGTTCCTACAATGAGCAGTTCTTC	CASSLGLGQGSYNEQFF
-	TRBV6-5	TRBJ2-7	-	TGTGCCAGCAGCCTTGGGCACTCCTACGAGCAGTACTTC	CASSLGHSYEQYF
TRBD2	TRBV19	TRBJ2-3	once	TGTGCCAGTAGCCGGGGGGACCGCGGCACAGATACGCAGTATTTT	CASSRGDRGTDTQYF
-	TRBV7-2	TRBJ1-1	-	TGTGCCAGCAGCCCGCGTGGTCTTAACACTGAAGCTTTCTTT	CASSPRGLNTEAFF
-	TRBV19	TRBJ1-4	few	TGTGCCAGTAGTATAGATCGGCAGGGTGAAAAACTGTTTTTT	CASSIDRQGEKLFF
TRBD1	TRBV28	TRBJ1-2	once	TGTGCCAGCAGTTCCTATTCGACAGGGTACTATGGCTACACCTTC	CASSSYSTGYYGYTF
TRBD2	TRBV5-6	TRBJ2-7	-	TGTGCCAGCAGCACCGGACTAGGGACGTACGAGCAGTACTTC	CASSTGLGTYEQYF
-	TRBV2	TRBJ2-5	-	TGTGCCAGCTTACAGGGCTGGGAGACCCAGTACTTC	CASLQGWETQYF
-	TRBV11-2	TRBJ2-2	-	TGTGCTTCGTGGCGGCCCCGAGGCACCGGGGAGCTGTTTTTT	CASWRPRGTGELFF
TRBD2	TRBV5-1	TRBJ2-1	-	TGCGCCAGCAGCTTGACCAGGACTAGCGGGAGCAATGAGCAGTTCTTC	CASSLTRTSGSNEQFF
TRBD1	TRBV19	TRBJ1-4	-	TGTGCCAGCCAACCTCTTGCCAGACAGGGTGAAAAACTGTTTTTT	CASQPLARQGEKLFF
-	TRBV19	TRBJ2-5	-	TGTGCCAGTAGTATTTTGGCAGGGCAAGAGACCCAGTACTTC	CASSILAGQETQYF
TRBD1	TRBV4-3	TRBJ1-2	-	TGCGCCAGCAGTCAAGGCTTCTCTCAGGGGGCGCAGCTCTATGGCTACACCTTC	CASSQGFSQGAQLYGYTF
TRBD2	TRBV4-1	TRBJ2-3	-	TGCGCCAGCAGCCAGGGACTAGCGGGGGACCCCAGTGGAGAGACGCAGTATTTT	CASSQGLAGDPSGETQYF
TRBD1	TRBV10-3	TRBJ1-1	-	TGTGCCATCAGGGCGGACAGGGGGCAGGTAGCTGAAGCTTTCTTT	CAIRADRGQVAEAFF
TRBD2	TRBV7-9	TRBJ2-7	-	TGTGCCAGCAGCCTCAGCGGGAGCGACGAGCAGTACTTC	CASSLSGSDEQYF
-	TRBV10-3	TRBJ1-1	-	TGTGCCATCATGGCTGGCGGGGACACTGAAGCTTTCTTT	CAIMAGGDTEAFF
-	TRBV2	TRBJ2-3	-	TGTGCCAGCAGTGTGGGGGCCAGGACAGATACGCAGTATTTT	CASSVGARTDTQYF
TRBD1	TRBV5-1	TRBJ1-2	-	TGCGCCAGCAGCTTGGGACAGGGGTCTGGCTACACCTTC	CASSLGQGSGYTF
-	TRBV19	TRBJ1-1	-	TGTGCCAGTAACGAAGAGGGCAGAACTGAAGCTTTCTTT	CASNEEGRTEAFF
-	TRBV27	TRBJ1-1	-	TGTGCCAGCAGTTTAGCCGGGACTTACACTGAAGCTTTCTTT	CASSLAGTYTEAFF
-	TRBV14	TRBJ1-2	-	TGTGCCAGCAGCCAAGGCGGCGCCCGCTATGGCTACACCTTC	CASSQGGARYGYTF